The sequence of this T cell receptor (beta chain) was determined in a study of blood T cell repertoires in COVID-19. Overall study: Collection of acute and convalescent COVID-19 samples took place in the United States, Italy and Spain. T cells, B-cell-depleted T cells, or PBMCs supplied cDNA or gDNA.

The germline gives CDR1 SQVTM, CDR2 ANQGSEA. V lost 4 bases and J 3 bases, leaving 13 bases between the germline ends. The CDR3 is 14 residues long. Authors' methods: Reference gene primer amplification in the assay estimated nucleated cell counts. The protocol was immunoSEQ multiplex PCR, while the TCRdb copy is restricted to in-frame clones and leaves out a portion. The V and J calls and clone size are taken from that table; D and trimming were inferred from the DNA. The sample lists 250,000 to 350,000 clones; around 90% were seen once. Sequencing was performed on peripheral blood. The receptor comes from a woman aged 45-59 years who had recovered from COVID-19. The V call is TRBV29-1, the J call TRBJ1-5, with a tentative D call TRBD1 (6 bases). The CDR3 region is CSVGDTGNNQPQHF. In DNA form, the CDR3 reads TGCAGCGTTGGGGACACGGGGAACAATCAGCCCCAGCATTTT.